Listed below are T cell receptor beta chains from one sample, sequenced in a study of cytomegalovirus exposure and HLA in healthy donors. Libraries were prepared by immunoSEQ multiplex PCR; TCRdb keeps only in-frame clonotypes and omits some of them. The sample has some 150,000 clones, around four fifths seen once. Sequencing input: PBMCs. The receptors here all came from a woman in her fifties or sixties in good health and CMV-seropositive. CDR3s include the opening cysteine and the closing phenylalanine or tryptophan. D genes are given only for firm matches. Some rows have no size entry. The others give once, few or many, or a class for an expanded clone.

j_call d_call clone_size v_call cdr3_aa cdr3_nt
TRBJ2-5 NA NA TRBV5-1 CASSFQGMGTQYF TGCGCCAGCAGCTTTCAGGGTATGGGGACCCAGTACTTC
TRBJ1-4 NA few TRBV5-1 CASSLPETATNEKLFF TGCGCCAGCAGCTTGCCGGAGACAGCAACTAATGAAAAACTGTTTTTT
TRBJ2-7 NA NA TRBV18 CASSPRVLWRDSEQYF TGTGCCAGCTCACCAAGGGTACTGTGGAGGGACTCCGAGCAGTACTTC
TRBJ1-3 NA once TRBV2 CASNKAGGNTIYF TGTGCCAGCAATAAGGCGGGTGGAAACACCATATATTTT
TRBJ1-4 NA NA TRBV15 CATSRVPYRDEGEKLFF TGTGCCACCAGCAGAGTACCCTACAGGGATGAAGGTGAAAAACTGTTTTTT
TRBJ2-2 TRBD2 NA TRBV10-3 CAISEGTINTGELFF TGTGCCATCAGTGAAGGGACTATAAACACCGGGGAGCTGTTTTTT
TRBJ1-6 NA few TRBV7-6 CASSLEGGAPLHF TGTGCCAGCAGCTTAGAAGGGGGGGCACCCCTCCACTTT
TRBJ2-1 TRBD1 NA TRBV7-9 CASSSRQGPYNEQFF TGTGCCAGCAGCTCCAGACAGGGGCCCTACAATGAGCAGTTCTTC
TRBJ2-7 TRBD1 NA TRBV7-2 CASSWGTGSGYEQYF TGTGCCAGCAGCTGGGGGACAGGGTCGGGTTACGAGCAGTACTTC
TRBJ2-7 NA once TRBV6-1 CASSTDSYEQYF TGTGCCAGCAGTACAGACTCCTACGAGCAGTACTTC
TRBJ2-3 TRBD1 NA TRBV7-2 CASSLAKQGAGTDTQYF TGTGCCAGCAGCTTAGCTAAGCAGGGGGCCGGCACAGATACGCAGTATTTT
TRBJ2-3 TRBD1 NA TRBV5-1 CASSLRDRDPSTDTQYF TGCGCCAGCAGCTTACGGGACAGGGACCCTAGCACAGATACGCAGTATTTT
TRBJ1-2 NA once TRBV27 CASSLIGDGGYGYTF TGTGCCAGCAGTTTAATTGGAGACGGAGGCTATGGCTACACCTTC
TRBJ1-1 NA NA TRBV7-9 CSSSAWLGATTEAFF TGTTCCAGCAGCGCCTGGCTGGGGGCGACCACTGAAGCTTTCTTT
TRBJ1-1 NA NA TRBV9 CASSTTGLATEAFF TGTGCCAGCAGCACCACAGGGCTGGCCACTGAAGCTTTCTTT
TRBJ2-5 TRBD2 NA TRBV10-2 CASSDRGLATETQYF TGCGCCAGCAGTGACCGCGGACTAGCGACAGAGACCCAGTACTTC
TRBJ2-2 NA NA TRBV4-1 CASSRAMAVNTGELFF TGCGCCAGCAGCCGAGCCATGGCGGTTAACACCGGGGAGCTGTTTTTT
TRBJ2-3 NA NA TRBV11-2 CASSLATDTQYF TGTGCCAGCAGCTTAGCTACAGATACGCAGTATTTT
TRBJ2-2 NA NA TRBV28 CASSPPNTGELFF TGTGCCAGCAGCCCCCCTAACACCGGGGAGCTGTTTTTT
TRBJ2-2 NA NA TRBV4-1 CASSQTSNTGELFF TGCGCCAGCAGCCAGACTTCGAACACCGGGGAGCTGTTTTTT
TRBJ1-2 NA NA TRBV6-6 CASIPTASIYGYTF TGTGCCAGCATCCCCACTGCAAGCATATATGGCTACACCTTC
TRBJ2-1 NA NA TRBV4-2 CASSQALDEQFF TGTGCCAGCAGCCAAGCCCTCGATGAGCAGTTCTTC
TRBJ1-2 TRBD1 NA TRBV2 CASSGTGKVYGYTF TGTGCCAGCAGTGGGACAGGGAAGGTCTATGGCTACACCTTC
TRBJ2-7 TRBD2 NA TRBV7-3 CASSLRGGGMNSYEQYF TGTGCCAGCAGCTTAAGAGGCGGGGGGATGAACTCCTACGAGCAGTACTTC
TRBJ1-1 NA NA TRBV27 CASSLSSGTNEAFF TGTGCCAGCAGTTTATCGTCGGGAACTAATGAAGCTTTCTTT
TRBJ2-2 NA NA TRBV9 CASSVSQAEANTGELFF TGTGCCAGCAGCGTATCTCAAGCGGAGGCGAACACCGGGGAGCTGTTTTTT
TRBJ2-1 TRBD2 NA TRBV7-3 CASSFIAGGLNEQFF TGTGCCAGCAGCTTCATAGCGGGGGGACTCAATGAGCAGTTCTTC
TRBJ2-1 TRBD2 NA TRBV7-2 CASSQAGGGAGEQFF TGTGCCAGCAGCCAAGCGGGCGGGGGGGCTGGTGAGCAGTTCTTC
TRBJ2-7 TRBD2 NA TRBV28 CATTIGGEGPLEQYF TGTGCCACCACCATCGGGGGGGAGGGACCCTTAGAGCAGTACTTC
TRBJ2-3 NA NA TRBV5-1 CASSLDTSPTDTQYF TGCGCCAGCAGCTTGGATACTAGCCCCACAGATACGCAGTATTTT
TRBJ2-5 NA NA TRBV15 CATSRVDQSQETQYF TGTGCCACCAGCAGAGTCGATCAGTCCCAAGAGACCCAGTACTTC
TRBJ2-3 TRBD2 NA TRBV7-9 CASSLAGGGEQYF TGTGCCAGCAGCTTAGCCGGGGGGGGTGAGCAGTATTTT
TRBJ1-1 NA NA TRBV27 CASRGGQGGWTEAFF TGTGCCAGCCGGGGAGGGCAGGGAGGGTGGACTGAAGCTTTCTTT
TRBJ1-5 NA once TRBV5-8 CASSSAVIARQPQHF TGTGCCAGCAGCTCCGCGGTGATAGCTCGTCAGCCCCAGCATTTT
TRBJ1-1 NA NA TRBV29-1 CSVGGGAWGEAFF TGCAGCGTTGGAGGAGGGGCTTGGGGTGAAGCTTTCTTT
TRBJ2-7 TRBD1 few TRBV2 CASEGRWDRVYEQYF TGTGCCAGCGAAGGACGGTGGGACAGGGTCTACGAGCAGTACTTC
TRBJ2-1 TRBD2 NA TRBV7-8 CASSLTGRAGARNEQFF TGTGCCAGCAGCTTAACAGGTCGAGCGGGAGCGAGGAATGAGCAGTTCTTC
TRBJ2-1 NA once TRBV5-1 CASSIKGGNEQFF TGCGCCAGCAGCATAAAGGGGGGGAATGAGCAGTTCTTC
TRBJ1-1 NA NA TRBV5-1 CASSLGQMNTEAFF TGCGCCAGCAGCTTGGGGCAGATGAACACTGAAGCTTTCTTT
TRBJ1-1 TRBD1 NA TRBV6-1 CASSRQGAVEAFF TGTGCCAGCAGTCGACAGGGGGCCGTTGAAGCTTTCTTT
TRBJ2-1 TRBD1 NA TRBV5-1 CASSISIQGPGEQFF TGCGCCAGCAGCATCAGCATACAGGGGCCGGGCGAGCAGTTCTTC
TRBJ2-7 TRBD2 NA TRBV9 CASSVVGTSINEQYF TGTGCCAGCAGCGTAGTGGGGACTAGCATAAACGAGCAGTACTTC